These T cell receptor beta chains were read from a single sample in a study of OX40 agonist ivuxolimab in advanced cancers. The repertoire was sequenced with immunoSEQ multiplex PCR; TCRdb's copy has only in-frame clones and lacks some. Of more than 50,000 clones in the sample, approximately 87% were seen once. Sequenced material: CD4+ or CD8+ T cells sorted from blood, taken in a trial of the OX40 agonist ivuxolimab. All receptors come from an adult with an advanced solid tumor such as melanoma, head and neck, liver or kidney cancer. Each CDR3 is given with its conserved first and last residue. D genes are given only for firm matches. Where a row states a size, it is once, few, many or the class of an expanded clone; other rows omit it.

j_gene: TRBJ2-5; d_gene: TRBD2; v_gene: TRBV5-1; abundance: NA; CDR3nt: TGCGCCAGCAGCTTAGCGGGAATAACGCAAGAGACCCAGTACTTC; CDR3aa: CASSLAGITQETQYF
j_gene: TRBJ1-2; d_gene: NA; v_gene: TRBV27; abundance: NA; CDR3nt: TGTGCCAGCAGTTACTGGGCTAGGGACTCCTATGGCTACACCTTC; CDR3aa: CASSYWARDSYGYTF
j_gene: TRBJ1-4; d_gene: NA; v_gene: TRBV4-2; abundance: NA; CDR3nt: TGTGCCAGCAGCCAAATTCGGGGGGGCGGGAGAAGCGAAAAACTGTTTTTT; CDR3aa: CASSQIRGGGRSEKLFF
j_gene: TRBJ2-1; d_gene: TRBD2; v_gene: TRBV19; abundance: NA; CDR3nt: TGTGCCAGTAGTCCCAGGACTAGCGAAGCGTCCGAGCAGTTCTTC; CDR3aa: CASSPRTSEASEQFF
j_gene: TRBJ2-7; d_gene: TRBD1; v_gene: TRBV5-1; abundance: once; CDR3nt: TGCGCCAGCAGCTTGCTACAGGGGGCTGACGAGCAGTACTTC; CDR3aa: CASSLLQGADEQYF
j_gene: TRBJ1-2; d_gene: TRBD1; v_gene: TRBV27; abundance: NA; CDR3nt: TGTGCCAGCAGCCCGCCGGGACAGGCCGCGAGGACCTTC; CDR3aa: CASSPPGQAARTF
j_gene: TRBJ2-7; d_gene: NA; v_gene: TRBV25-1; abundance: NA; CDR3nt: TGTGCCAGCAGTGAAAGGAGCTACTACGAGCAGTACTTC; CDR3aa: CASSERSYYEQYF
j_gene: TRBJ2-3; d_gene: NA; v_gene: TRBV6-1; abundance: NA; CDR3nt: TGTGCCAGCAGTGAAAGCGTACTCCACAGCACAGATACGCAGTATTTT; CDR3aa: CASSESVLHSTDTQYF
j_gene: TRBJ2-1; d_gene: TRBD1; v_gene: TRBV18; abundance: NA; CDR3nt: TGTGCCAGCTCGTACCCTTTCGGGACAGGGGGATTCGGTGAGCAGTTCTTC; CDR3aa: CASSYPFGTGGFGEQFF
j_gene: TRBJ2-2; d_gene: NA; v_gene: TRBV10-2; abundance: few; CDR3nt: TGCGCCAGCAGTGAGCCTACCTGGAACGGGGAGCTGTTTTTT; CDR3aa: CASSEPTWNGELFF
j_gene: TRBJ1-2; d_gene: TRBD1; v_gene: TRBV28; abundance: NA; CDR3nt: TGTGCCAGCAGAGACAGGGGAGGAAACTATGGCTACACCTTC; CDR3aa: CASRDRGGNYGYTF
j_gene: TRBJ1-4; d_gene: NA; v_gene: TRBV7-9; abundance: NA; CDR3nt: TGTGCCAGCAGCCCTGGGATTCCACTGTTTTTT; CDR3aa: CASSPGIPLFF
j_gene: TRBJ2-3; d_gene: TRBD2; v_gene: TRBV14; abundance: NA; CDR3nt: TGTGCCAGCAGCCCGGGAGGCAATACGCAGTATTTT; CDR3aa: CASSPGGNTQYF
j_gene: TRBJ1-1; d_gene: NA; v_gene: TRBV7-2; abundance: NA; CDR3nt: TGTGCCAGCAGGGGCGCGGGAACTGAAGCTTTCTTT; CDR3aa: CASRGAGTEAFF
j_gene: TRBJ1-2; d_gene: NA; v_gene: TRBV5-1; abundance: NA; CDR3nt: TGCGCCAGCAGCTTGAGGGGGGAAGATGGCTACACCTTC; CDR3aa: CASSLRGEDGYTF
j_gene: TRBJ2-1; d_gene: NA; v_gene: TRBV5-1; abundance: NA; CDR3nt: TGCGCCAGCAGCCCCCGGGACGGCTTCAATGAGCAGTTCTTC; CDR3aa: CASSPRDGFNEQFF
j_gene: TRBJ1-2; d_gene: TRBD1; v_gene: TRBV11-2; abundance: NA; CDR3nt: TGTGCCAGCAGTTCCGAACAGGGGAGTGCGGGCTACACCTTC; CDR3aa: CASSSEQGSAGYTF
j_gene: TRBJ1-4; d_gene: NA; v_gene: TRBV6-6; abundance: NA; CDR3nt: TGTGCCAGCAGTTTCGGCAGGTCCACAACTAATGAAAAACTGTTTTTT; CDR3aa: CASSFGRSTTNEKLFF
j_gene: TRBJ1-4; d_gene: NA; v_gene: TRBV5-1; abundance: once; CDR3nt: TGCGCCAGCAGCTTGGATCGAGGGGTGTATGAAAAACTGTTTTTT; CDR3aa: CASSLDRGVYEKLFF
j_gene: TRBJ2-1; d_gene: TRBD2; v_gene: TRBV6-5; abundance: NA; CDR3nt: TGTGCCAGCAGTACGACTAGCGAGGGCAATGAGCAGTTCTTC; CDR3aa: CASSTTSEGNEQFF
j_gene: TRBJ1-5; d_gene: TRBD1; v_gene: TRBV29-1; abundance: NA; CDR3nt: TGCAGCGTAGGACAGGACGATAGCAATCAGCCCCAGCATTTT; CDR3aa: CSVGQDDSNQPQHF
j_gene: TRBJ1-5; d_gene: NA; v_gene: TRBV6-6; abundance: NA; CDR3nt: TGTGCCAGCAGTTTGGATAGGTGGCAGCCCCAGCATTTT; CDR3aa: CASSLDRWQPQHF
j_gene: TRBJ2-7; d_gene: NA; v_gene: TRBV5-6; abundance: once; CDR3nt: TGTGCCAGCAGCTTGGGGATCGAAGGGGCGCAGTACTTC; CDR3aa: CASSLGIEGAQYF
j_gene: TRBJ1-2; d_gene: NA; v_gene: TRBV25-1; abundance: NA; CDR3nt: TGTGCCAGCAAGGGTGGCTATGGCTACACCTTC; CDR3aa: CASKGGYGYTF
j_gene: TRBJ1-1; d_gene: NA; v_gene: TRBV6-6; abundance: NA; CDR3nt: TGTGCCAGCAGTACCTCCACAGGGATATGGAACACTGAAGCTTTCTTT; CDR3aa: CASSTSTGIWNTEAFF
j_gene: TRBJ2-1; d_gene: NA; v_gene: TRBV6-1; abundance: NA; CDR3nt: TGTGCCAGCAGTGAAGCTACGTTCTATGAGCAGTTCTTC; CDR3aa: CASSEATFYEQFF
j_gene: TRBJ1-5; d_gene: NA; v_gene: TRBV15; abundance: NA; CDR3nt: TGTGCCACCAGCAGAGAGGAAGCCTATCAGCCCCAGCATTTT; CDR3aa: CATSREEAYQPQHF
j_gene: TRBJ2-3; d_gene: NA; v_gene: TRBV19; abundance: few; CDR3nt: TGTGCCAGTAGTATCGGCCTAGCGATAGATACGCAGTATTTT; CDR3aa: CASSIGLAIDTQYF
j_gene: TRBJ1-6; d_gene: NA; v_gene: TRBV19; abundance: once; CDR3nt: TGTGCCAGTAGCTTAGCCGTGGAGGTTAATTCACCCCTCCACTTT; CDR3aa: CASSLAVEVNSPLHF
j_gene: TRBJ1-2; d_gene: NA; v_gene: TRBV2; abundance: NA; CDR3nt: TGTGCCAGCGGCAGGGAGTCGGCTAACTATGGCTACACCTTC; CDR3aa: CASGRESANYGYTF
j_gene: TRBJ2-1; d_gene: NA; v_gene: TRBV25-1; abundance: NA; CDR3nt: TGTGCCAGCAGCCAGGGGATCGGAACCTTAGTTGACAATGAGCAGTTCTTC; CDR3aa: CASSQGIGTLVDNEQFF
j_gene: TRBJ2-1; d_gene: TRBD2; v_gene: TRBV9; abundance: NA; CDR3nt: TGTGCCAGCAGCGTTTTTTTAGGGACTAGCGGGTACAATGAGCAGTTCTTC; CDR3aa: CASSVFLGTSGYNEQFF
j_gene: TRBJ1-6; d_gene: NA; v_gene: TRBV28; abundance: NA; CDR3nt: TGTGCCAGCGGCAGACTGAGCTCCTATAATTCACCCCTCCACTTT; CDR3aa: CASGRLSSYNSPLHF
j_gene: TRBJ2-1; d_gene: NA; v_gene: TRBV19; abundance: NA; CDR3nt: TGTGCCAGTAGTGGGACGCGGTACAATGAGCAGTTCTTC; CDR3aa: CASSGTRYNEQFF
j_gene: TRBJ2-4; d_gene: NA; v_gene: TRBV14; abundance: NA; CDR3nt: TGTGCCAGCAGCCAAGGGGGGAAAAACATTCAGTACTTC; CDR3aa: CASSQGGKNIQYF
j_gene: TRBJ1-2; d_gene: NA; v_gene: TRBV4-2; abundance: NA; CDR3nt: TGTGCCAGCAGCCAAGATTTTCAGGGAGGCAGGGGCTATGGCTACACCTTC; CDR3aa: CASSQDFQGGRGYGYTF
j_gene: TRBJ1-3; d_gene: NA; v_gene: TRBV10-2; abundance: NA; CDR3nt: TGCGCCGCAGCAGGGAAAACTGGAAACACCATATATTTT; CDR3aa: CAAAGKTGNTIYF
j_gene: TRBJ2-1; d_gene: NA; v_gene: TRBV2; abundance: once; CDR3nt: TGTGCCAGCAGTCTACAGGGTGGGAACAATGAGCAGTTCTTC; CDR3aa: CASSLQGGNNEQFF
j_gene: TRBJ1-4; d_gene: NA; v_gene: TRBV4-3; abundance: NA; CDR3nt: TGCGCCAGCAGCCAAGTTCCAGATGAAAAACTGTTTTTT; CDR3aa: CASSQVPDEKLFF
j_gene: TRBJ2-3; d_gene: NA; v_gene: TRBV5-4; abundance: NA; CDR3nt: TGTGCCAGCAGCTTGGAAACGGCCACAGATACGCAGTATTTT; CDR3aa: CASSLETATDTQYF
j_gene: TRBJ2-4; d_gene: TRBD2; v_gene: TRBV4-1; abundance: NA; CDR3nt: TGCGCCAGCAGCCAAGAAGCTAAGGTCCCGGGACTAGCGTTTGAGGGCAAAAACATTCAGTACTTC; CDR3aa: CASSQEAKVPGLAFEGKNIQYF
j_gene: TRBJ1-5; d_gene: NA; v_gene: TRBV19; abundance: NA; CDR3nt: TGTGCCAGTAGTAGGCACGACGGCAGTCAGCCCCAGCATTTT; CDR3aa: CASSRHDGSQPQHF
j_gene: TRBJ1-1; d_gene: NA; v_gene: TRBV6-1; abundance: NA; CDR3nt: TGTGCCAGCAGTGAAGGAAGCCCGGGAGGATGCGTCTTT; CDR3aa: CASSEGSPGGCVF
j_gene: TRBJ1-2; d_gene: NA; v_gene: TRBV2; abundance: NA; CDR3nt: TGTGCCAGCAGTTATACCGGGACAAGAGCTAACTATGGCTACACCTTC; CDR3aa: CASSYTGTRANYGYTF
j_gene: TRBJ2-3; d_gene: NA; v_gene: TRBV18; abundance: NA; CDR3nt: TGTGCCAGCTCACCAAGTTTGGCCATTAATTGGTGGGCAGGGACGGATACGCAGTATTTT; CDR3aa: CASSPSLAINWWAGTDTQYF
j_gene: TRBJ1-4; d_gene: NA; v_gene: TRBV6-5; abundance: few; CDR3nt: TGTGCCAGCAGGACATTTTCTAATGAAAAACTGTTTTTT; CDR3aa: CASRTFSNEKLFF
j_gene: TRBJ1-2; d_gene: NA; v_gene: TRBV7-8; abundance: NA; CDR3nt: TGTGCCAGCAGGCCGACCAAAGAGGGAGGAGAGGGCTACACCTTC; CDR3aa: CASRPTKEGGEGYTF
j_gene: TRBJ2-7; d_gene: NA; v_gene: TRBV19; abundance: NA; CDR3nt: TGTGCCAGTAGTGCCTCCCCGGGACAAACCTACGAGCAGTACTTC; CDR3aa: CASSASPGQTYEQYF
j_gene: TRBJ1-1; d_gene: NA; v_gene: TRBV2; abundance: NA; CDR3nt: TGTGCCAGCATAAGGGGCCCTTTCGCCTCCGAAGCTTTCTTT; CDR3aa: CASIRGPFASEAFF
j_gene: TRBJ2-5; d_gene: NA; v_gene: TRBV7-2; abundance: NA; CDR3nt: TGTGCCAGCAGCTTTGGGGGGCGGGGGGAGACCCAGTACTTC; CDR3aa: CASSFGGRGETQYF
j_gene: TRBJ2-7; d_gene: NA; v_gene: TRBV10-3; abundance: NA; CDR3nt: TGTGCCATCAGTAAGGGGCAGGGGTACGAGCAGTACTTC; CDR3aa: CAISKGQGYEQYF
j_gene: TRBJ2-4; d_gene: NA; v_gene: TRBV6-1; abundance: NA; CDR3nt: TGTGCCAGCAGTGGTATGGATTACATTCAGTACTTC; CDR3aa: CASSGMDYIQYF
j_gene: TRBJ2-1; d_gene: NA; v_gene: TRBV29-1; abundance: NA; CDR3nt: TGCAGCGTTGGGCTCAATGAGCAGTTCTTC; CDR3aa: CSVGLNEQFF
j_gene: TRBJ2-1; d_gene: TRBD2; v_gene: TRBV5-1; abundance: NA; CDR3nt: TGCGCCAGCAGCTTGGGTCCTAGCGGGAGGGCGTTCTCCTACAATGAGCAGTTCTTC; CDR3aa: CASSLGPSGRAFSYNEQFF
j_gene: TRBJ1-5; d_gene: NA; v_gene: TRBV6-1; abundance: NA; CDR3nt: TGTGCCAGCAGTCGGACAGTTTTTGGGAATCAGCCCCAGCATTTT; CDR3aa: CASSRTVFGNQPQHF
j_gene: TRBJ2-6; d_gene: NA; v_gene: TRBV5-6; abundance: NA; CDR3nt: TGTGCCAGCAGCACAACAGGGATCCCTTTCTCTGGGGCCAACGTCCTGACTTTC; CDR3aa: CASSTTGIPFSGANVLTF
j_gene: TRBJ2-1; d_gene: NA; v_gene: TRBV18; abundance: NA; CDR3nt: TGTGCCAGCTCAGTGGGGAAGGGGCTCAATGAGCAGTTCTTC; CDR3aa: CASSVGKGLNEQFF
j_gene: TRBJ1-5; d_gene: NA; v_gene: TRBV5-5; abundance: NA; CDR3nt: TGTGCCAGCAGCCTCATGAATAGCAATCAGCCCCAGCATTTT; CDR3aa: CASSLMNSNQPQHF
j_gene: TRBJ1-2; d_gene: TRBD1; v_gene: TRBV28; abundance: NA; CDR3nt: TGTGCCAGCAGTAGACAGGGGGCTAGTTATGGCTACACCTTC; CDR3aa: CASSRQGASYGYTF
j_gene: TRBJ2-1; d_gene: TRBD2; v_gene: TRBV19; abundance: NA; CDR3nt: TGTGCCAGTAGTCTCCTCCGGGGGGGGCGCCAGTCTTTGCATGAGCAGTTCTTC; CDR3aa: CASSLLRGGRQSLHEQFF